The 8 T cell receptor beta chains given below trace back to one sample, sequenced in a study of T cell responses to AZD1222 COVID-19 vaccine (dated by TCRdb to 2020 to 2022). The library was obtained by the immunoSEQ multiplex PCR assay. TCRdb carries this immuneACCESS record with in-frame sequences only. Its versions omit some clonotypes, under half of them owing to an unresolved V gene in the studies checked, with the rest unexplained. For this sample there are some 190,000 clones; approximately 92% appear just once. In total, the top ten clones hold 1% to 1.5% of the sample. The time point label, as the study defines it: baseline before first vaccination. The specimen was peripheral blood, collected on day 0 of AZD1222 vaccination. The receptor set was obtained from an adult in good health.

V and J are TRBV5-1 and TRBJ1-3; 7 bases are shared with TRBD1. CDR3 length: 19 amino acids. The trim removed 3 bases at V and 0 bases at J, leaving 15 bases unmatched. The V gene's germline CDR1 is SGHRS and CDR2 YFSETQ. CDR3 protein: CASSSSPSPGQSSGNTIYF. DNA of the CDR3: TGCGCCAGCAGCTCTTCCCCAAGTCCGGGACAGAGCTCTGGAAACACCATATATTTT.

The J gene is TRBJ2-1, the V gene TRBV30; 9 bases line up with TRBD1. J gave up 8 bases and V 2 bases, and 10 bases lay outside the gene matches. The CDR3 contains 15 residues. CDR1 and CDR2 (germline): GTSNPN, SVGIG (reference sequence). CDR3 loop: CAWSLTGGLGDEQFF. The CDR3 region has the DNA TGTGCCTGGAGTCTCACAGGGGGCCTAGGGGATGAGCAGTTCTTC.

This clone came up once. The CDR3 sequence: CASSAPVTGRYEQYF. DNA of the CDR3: TGTGCCAGCTCAGCGCCCGTCACAGGGAGATACGAGCAGTACTTC. The gene calls are TRBV18 and TRBJ2-7, with a possible D match to TRBD1 (6 bases). The CDR3 totals 15 residues. Germline V gene data show CDR1 as KGHSH and CDR2 as LQKENI. Trimming left V 5 bases short and J 4 bases short, with 18 bases between.

The chain joins TRBV6-1 to TRBJ2-7, with D possibly TRBD2 on 6 matching bases. Germline CDR1 and CDR2: MNHNS and SASEGT. The CDR3 runs 15 residues. The V gene lost 0 bases and the J gene lost 2 bases, with 11 bases spanning the gap. CDR3 protein: CASSEATGSPYEQYF. For the CDR3, the DNA is TGTGCCAGCAGTGAAGCAACCGGGAGTCCCTACGAGCAGTACTTC.

V gene TRBV19 combines with J gene TRBJ2-7; TRBD2 matches at 10 bases. V was pared by 3 bases and J by 4 bases, with 15 bases of the junction left unmatched. Germline lookup yields CDR1 LNHDA and CDR2 SQIVND (reference sequence). The CDR3 covers 18 residues. The CDR3: CASSMSSSGGSSRYEQYF. CDR3 bases: TGTGCCAGTAGTATGAGTTCTAGCGGGGGAAGCTCGCGATACGAGCAGTACTTC.

The gene calls are TRBV5-1 and TRBJ1-2; unclear D gene. Deletions cut 4 bases from V and 8 bases from J, with 18 bases between. Looked up from germline, CDR1 is SGHRS and CDR2 is YFSETQ. CDR3 size: 14 residues. The DNA of the CDR3 is TGCGCCAGCAGCCGCGGGGAGGGCCTGAAGGGCTACACCTTC. It yields the protein CASSRGEGLKGYTF.

The CDR3 region is CASSRSSNEKLFF. CDR3 coding DNA: TGTGCCAGCTCACGGAGCTCTAATGAAAAACTGTTTTTT. The V gene is TRBV18, the J gene TRBJ1-4; no firm D call. Trimming left V 4 bases short and J 3 bases short, with 6 bases between. Germline V lookup: CDR1 KGHSH, CDR2 LQKENI. The CDR3 sequence is 13 residues long.

The CDR3 loop reads CASSQGLQNTEAFF. The CDR3 DNA is TGTGCCAGCAGCCAAGGCCTACAGAACACTGAAGCTTTCTTT. The rearrangement uses TRBV3-1 (or the pseudogene TRBV3-2) and TRBJ1-1; D is uncertain. Germline CDR1 is LGHDT and CDR2 is YNNKEL (reference sequence). The CDR3 runs 14 residues. With 1 base removed from V and 1 base from J, the gap between germline ends came to 7 bases.